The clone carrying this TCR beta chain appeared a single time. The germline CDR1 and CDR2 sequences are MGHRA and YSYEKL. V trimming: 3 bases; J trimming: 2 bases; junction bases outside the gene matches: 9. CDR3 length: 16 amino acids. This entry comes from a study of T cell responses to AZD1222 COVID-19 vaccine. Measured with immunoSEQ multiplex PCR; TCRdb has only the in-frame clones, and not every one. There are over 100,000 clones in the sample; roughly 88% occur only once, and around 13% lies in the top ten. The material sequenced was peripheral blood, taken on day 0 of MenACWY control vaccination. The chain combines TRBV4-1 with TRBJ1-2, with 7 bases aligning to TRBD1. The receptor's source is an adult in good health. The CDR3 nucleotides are TGCGCCAGCAGCCATAGAACCACAGGGGACAACTATGGCTACACCTTC. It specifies CASSHRTTGDNYGYTF.